This T cell receptor beta chain was observed in a study of blood T cell repertoires in COVID-19. Study in general: From the United States, Italy and Spain came samples of acute and convalescent COVID-19. The analysed material was cDNA or gDNA that came from T cells, B-cell-depleted T cells, or PBMCs.

This clone was seen only a few times. Authors' methods: From reference gene primer amplification, estimates of nucleated cell counts were derived. The table came from immunoSEQ multiplex PCR; TCRdb's copy has only in-frame clones and leaves some out. That table furnishes V, J and clone size, whereas the DNA furnished D and trimming. The sample lists about 360,000 clones; 70% to 85% were seen once. Sequencing used peripheral blood. This clonotype originated in a human donor with acute or convalescent COVID-19. The donor label of this sample is uncertain.

The chain's CDR3 is CASSFSGQEGYTF. In DNA, the CDR3 is TGTGCCAGCAGCTTTTCTGGTCAGGAAGGCTACACCTTC. This chain joins TRBV11-1 and TRBJ1-2; the D is unclear. Germline V gene data show CDR1 as SGHAT and CDR2 as FQDESV (reference sequence). With 3 bases removed from V and 8 bases from J, the gap between germline ends came to 13 bases. The CDR3 covers 13 residues.